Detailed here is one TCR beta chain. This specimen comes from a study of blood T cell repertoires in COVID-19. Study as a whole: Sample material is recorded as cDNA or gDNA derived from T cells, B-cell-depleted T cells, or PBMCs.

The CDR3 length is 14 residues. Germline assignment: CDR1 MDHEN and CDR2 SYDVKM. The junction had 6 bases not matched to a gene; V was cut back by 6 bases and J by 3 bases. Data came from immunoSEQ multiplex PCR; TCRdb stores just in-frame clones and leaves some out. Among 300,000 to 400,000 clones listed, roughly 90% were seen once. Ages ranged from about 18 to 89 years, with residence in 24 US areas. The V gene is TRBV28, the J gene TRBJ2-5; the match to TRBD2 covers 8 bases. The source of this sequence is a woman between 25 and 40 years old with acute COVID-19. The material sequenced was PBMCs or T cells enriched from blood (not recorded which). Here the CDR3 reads CASSSPGGKETQYF. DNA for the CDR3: TGTGCCAGCAGCTCCCCGGGAGGGAAAGAGACCCAGTACTTC.